This section outlines one T cell receptor beta chain sequence together with its context. After removal of 4 bases from V and 4 bases from J, the junction contained 3 bases not matched to a gene. The CDR3 loop spans 14 amino acids. Germline CDR1 is KGHDR and CDR2 is SFDVKD. The data originate from a study of blood T cell repertoires in COVID-19. Some clones are missing from TCRdb's copy, which holds only in-frame ones; the method was immunoSEQ multiplex PCR. The sample has 300,000 to 350,000 clones, roughly 87% seen once. What was sequenced was PBMCs or T cells enriched from blood (not recorded which). This sequence originates from a woman aged 25 to 39 who had recovered from COVID-19. The chain employs TRBV24-1 and TRBJ1-5; TRBD1 matches 7 bases. CDR3 sequence reads: CATSENRGNQPQHF. CDR3 sequence (DNA): TGTGCCACCAGTGAGAACAGGGGAAATCAGCCCCAGCATTTT.